These 24 T cell receptor beta chains were all obtained from the same sample, sequenced in a study of CD8 T cells in ankylosing spondylitis. Each CDR3 protein gets one entry after TCRdb re-called the 5' RACE reads with MiXCR. The sample includes over 150,000 distinct CDR3 sequences, roughly 13% seen only once; the top ten take about 15%. Sequencing was done on a sample of blood, either unsorted or a sorted T cell fraction (not recorded which). Every receptor here comes from a male donor with ankylosing spondylitis or in good health (not recorded which).

This clonotype was observed a few times. This chain links TRBV6-6 with TRBJ2-7, with 8 bases aligning to TRBD2. The CDR3 consists of 11 residues. With 8 bases clipped from V and 3 bases from J, the junction kept 0 bases outside the gene matches. CDR1 and CDR2 (germline): MNHNY, SVGAGI (reference sequence). CDR3 sequence (DNA): TGTGCCAGCCGGGAGGGCTACGAGCAGTACTTC. As protein: CASREGYEQYF.

This clonotype was observed many times. The chain uses TRBV5-1 and TRBJ2-1; tentative D call: TRBD2 (6 bases). V was shortened by 0 bases and J by 6 bases, with 7 bases between the two germline ends. The CDR3 has 13 amino acids. Per germline, CDR1 SGHRS and CDR2 YFSETQ. The CDR3 DNA reads as TGCGCCAGCAGCTTGGCGGAGGGCAATGAGCAGTTCTTC. This translates into CASSLAEGNEQFF.

This clonotype turned up a few times. This chain links TRBV12-3 or TRBV12-4 with TRBJ1-1; tentative D call: TRBD1 (5 bases). CDR3 length equals 14 residues. Trimming left V 3 bases short and J 3 bases short, with 11 bases between. CDR3: CASSFGREDTEAFF. The CDR3 DNA sequence: TGTGCCAGCAGTTTCGGCAGGGAAGACACTGAAGCTTTCTTT.

This clonotype was detected a few times. V gene TRBV27 combines with J gene TRBJ2-1; 9 bases are shared with TRBD1. The CDR3 is 12 amino acids. From germline, CDR1 is MNHEY and CDR2 SMNVEV (reference sequence). The junction had 7 bases not matched to a gene; V was cut back by 4 bases and J by 15 bases. CDR3: CASSSGQGIWFF. The CDR3 coding sequence is TGTGCCAGCAGTTCGGGACAGGGTATTTGGTTCTTC.

The gene calls are TRBV2 and TRBJ2-4; 7 positions agree with TRBD1. The germline gives CDR1 SNHLY, CDR2 FYNNEI. With 6 bases clipped from V and 0 bases from J, the junction kept 8 bases outside the gene matches. The CDR3 consists of 16 residues. In DNA, the CDR3 is TGTGCCAGCAGAGAACCGGGACAGATAGCCAAAAACATTCAGTACTTC. This sequence encodes CASREPGQIAKNIQYF.

This clonotype has at least ten counts. The chain combines TRBV19 with TRBJ1-5; tentatively, D is TRBD1 (5 bases). Looked up from germline, CDR1 is LNHDA and CDR2 is SQIVND (reference sequence). The CDR3 runs 16 residues. Trimming pared 5 bases from V and 5 bases from J, leaving 19 bases between. The CDR3 here is CASSFGLGQYDQPQHF. In DNA, the CDR3 is TGTGCCAGTAGTTTCGGGCTGGGGCAGTACGATCAGCCCCAGCATTTT.

This rearrangement joins TRBV7-9 to TRBJ2-7, with D unresolved. Germline CDR1 SEHNR, CDR2 FQNEAQ (reference sequence). This CDR3 has 17 residues. V was clipped by 5 bases and J by 0 bases, with 20 bases between them. The CDR3 nucleotides are TGTGCCAGCAGCCCCTCCGGTAGACCAAAAAGCTCCTACGAGCAGTACTTC. Residues: CASSPSGRPKSSYEQYF. Complete variable domain (other parts from reference TRBV7-9 and TRBJ2-7): DTGVSQNPRHKITKRGQNVTFRCDPISEHNRLYWYRQTLGQGPEFLTYFQNEAQLEKSRLLSDRFSAERPKGSFSTLEIQRTEQGDSAMYLCASSPSGRPKSSYEQYFGPGTRLTVT.

This clonotype was observed a handful of times. J is TRBJ2-3 and V is TRBV5-4; D unresolved. Germline loops: CDR1 SGHNT, CDR2 YYREEE (reference sequence). The CDR3 totals 12 residues. V lost 0 bases, J lost 10 bases, and 9 bases lay in between. The CDR3 DNA follows: TGTGCCAGCAGCTTGGAAGGTGGGGCGCAGTATTTT. Translation gives CASSLEGGAQYF.

This clonotype was counted a few times. The chain links TRBV7-6 to TRBJ2-2, with 7 nucleotides matching TRBD1. The junction had 12 bases not matched to a gene; V was cut back by 4 bases and J by 7 bases. The CDR3 length is 16 residues. Germline CDR1 and CDR2: SGHVS and FNYEAQ. The CDR3 DNA sequence: TGTGCCAGCAGCTCCGGGACAGAATACGAGGGCGGGGAGCTGTTTTTT. This gives the protein CASSSGTEYEGGELFF.

The chain is built from TRBV27 and TRBJ2-7, with a weak D call TRBD2 (6 bases). V shed 6 bases and J shed 0 bases, with 18 bases lying between them. CDR3 length: 16 amino acids. In germline, CDR1 is MNHEY, CDR2 SMNVEV (reference sequence). The CDR3 spells CASRLAVLTSSYEQYF. Here the CDR3 DNA reads TGTGCCAGCAGACTAGCCGTTTTGACTAGCTCCTACGAGCAGTACTTC.

This clonotype was recorded many times. The J gene is TRBJ2-2, the V gene TRBV27; tentative D call: TRBD2 (6 bases). V was pared by 0 bases and J by 4 bases, with 9 bases between. This CDR3 comprises 15 residues. The germline gives CDR1 MNHEY, CDR2 SMNVEV (reference sequence). The CDR3 loop reads CASSLSGGGTGELFF. CDR3 DNA sequence: TGTGCCAGCAGTTTATCGGGGGGTGGCACCGGGGAGCTGTTTTTT.

This clonotype turned up a few times. The chain links TRBV5-1 to TRBJ2-7; 9 bases line up with TRBD1. CDR1 and CDR2 from the germline V gene are SGHRS and YFSETQ. Trimming removed 4 bases from V and 0 bases from J; junction bases left unmatched: 20. The CDR3 is 20 residues long. CDR3 nucleotides: TGCGCCAGCAGCCCCCACCTTGGACAGGGGAGGCTCACTCCCTCCTACGAGCAGTACTTC. This gives the protein CASSPHLGQGRLTPSYEQYF. Looking up the rest from reference TRBV5-1 and TRBJ2-7 gives the full variable domain: KAGVTQTPRYLIKTRGQQVTLSCSPISGHRSVSWYQQTPGQGLQFLFEYFSETQRNKGNFPGRFSGRQFSNSRSEMNVSTLELGDSALYLCASSPHLGQGRLTPSYEQYFGPGTRLTVT.

This clonotype was observed at least ten times. This rearrangement joins TRBV21-1 to TRBJ2-1; the table's D call, TRBD1, has no DNA check behind it. TRBV21-1 is a pseudogene locus. The CDR3 extends over 14 amino acids. CDR3 sequence: CASPRDREVNEQFF. CDR3 nucleotides: TGTGCCAGCCCCCGGGACAGGGAAGTTAATGAGCAGTTCTTC.

This clonotype came up a few times. The chain carries TRBV11-2 and TRBJ2-1, with D unresolved. CDR1 and CDR2 (germline): SGHAT, FQNNGV. CDR3 length: 16 residues. V was shortened by 1 base and J by 2 bases, with 12 bases between the two germline ends. CDR3 residues: CASSLVDPATYNEQFF. The CDR3 DNA follows: TGTGCCAGCAGCTTAGTAGACCCGGCTACCTACAATGAGCAGTTCTTC.

This clonotype was detected ten times or more. V usage is TRBV7-9 and J usage is TRBJ2-3; 8 nucleotides match TRBD2. Trimming removed 1 base from V and 5 bases from J; junction bases left unmatched: 2. Germline assignment: CDR1 SEHNR and CDR2 FQNEAQ (reference sequence). This CDR3 spans 14 amino acids. The CDR3 loop is CASSLVREGDTQYF. DNA of the CDR3: TGTGCCAGCAGCTTAGTTCGGGAGGGAGATACGCAGTATTTT.

The rearrangement links TRBV6-6 to TRBJ1-1, with 7 bases matching TRBD1. The CDR3 is 13 residues long. Germline CDR1 is MNHNY and CDR2 is SVGAGI (reference sequence). V shed 10 bases and J 5 bases; nucleotides not matched to a gene: 10. The CDR3 loop reads CATLIQGMTEAFF. For the CDR3, the DNA is TGTGCCACCTTAATACAGGGGATGACTGAAGCTTTCTTT.

This clonotype was observed at least ten times. The V and J genes are TRBV4-1 and TRBJ2-1, with 9 bases fitting TRBD1. Germline V gene sequence: CDR1 MGHRA, CDR2 YSYEKL. Germline trimming cut 0 bases from V and 2 bases from J; bases unmatched to any gene: 2. CDR3 length: 16 amino acids. CDR3 in amino acids: CASSQDGTGPYNEQFF. In DNA form, the CDR3 reads TGCGCCAGCAGCCAAGATGGGACAGGGCCCTACAATGAGCAGTTCTTC.

The chain carries TRBV29-1 and TRBJ2-7; maybe TRBD1 (6 bases). The CDR3 has 13 residues. V was shortened by 5 bases and J by 2 bases, with 13 bases between the two germline ends. The germline gives CDR1 SQVTM, CDR2 ANQGSEA. CDR3 sequence reads: CSVMDSLPYEQYF. In nucleotides, the CDR3 is TGCAGCGTTATGGACAGCCTTCCCTACGAGCAGTACTTC.

This clonotype has more than one count but fewer than ten. This sequence joins TRBV12-3 or TRBV12-4 and TRBJ2-6; D remains unclear. The CDR3 covers 17 residues. Trimming removed 7 bases at V and 4 bases at J, with 20 bases between. Here the CDR3 DNA reads TGTGCCAGCACCTCGACCCTGTTGAGGTCCGGGGCCAACGTCCTGACTTTC. The encoded protein is CASTSTLLRSGANVLTF.

The table lists this clonotype with a few counts. This sequence joins TRBV20-1 and TRBJ2-7, with no clear D. The length of the CDR3 is 15 residues. V was cut by 0 bases and J by 0 bases, with 12 bases left in between. Germline V gene lookup returns CDR1 DFQATT and CDR2 SNEGSKA (reference sequence). The CDR3 spells CSARESWGSSYEQYF. The CDR3 nucleotides read TGCAGTGCTAGAGAGAGCTGGGGAAGCTCCTACGAGCAGTACTTC.

The V and J genes are TRBV20-1 and TRBJ2-7; perhaps D is TRBD1 or TRBD2 (5 bases each). In germline, CDR1 is DFQATT, CDR2 SNEGSKA (reference sequence). With 1 base removed from V and 0 bases from J, the gap between germline ends came to 13 bases. The CDR3 totals 15 residues. The CDR3 DNA sequence: TGCAGTGCTAGAGGACGGTGGGGGAGCTCCTACGAGCAGTACTTC. Protein product: CSARGRWGSSYEQYF.

V gene TRBV9 combines with J gene TRBJ2-4, with TRBD1 matching 7 bases. The CDR3 runs to 13 residues. V lost 3 bases to trimming and J lost 5 bases; unmatched junction nucleotides: 2. Germline assignment: CDR1 SGDLS and CDR2 YYNGEE. The CDR3: CASSATGENIQYF. The CDR3 DNA sequence: TGTGCCAGCAGCGCCACAGGGGAAAACATTCAGTACTTC.

Only a few counts were recorded for this clonotype. The V call is TRBV10-2, the J call TRBJ2-7; no clear D gene. From germline, CDR1 is WSHSY and CDR2 SAAADI. The CDR3 sequence is 13 residues long. Deletions cut 3 bases from V and 6 bases from J, with 12 bases between. As DNA, the CDR3 is TGCGCCAGCAGTGAAAACAGTCGGGCCGAGCAGTACTTC. Translating it yields CASSENSRAEQYF.

V and J are TRBV7-6 and TRBJ2-1; D uncertain. The CDR3 spans 15 residues. Germline CDR1 reads SGHVS; CDR2 reads FNYEAQ. The V end was cut by 5 bases, the J end by 1 base, with 12 bases between. CDR3 residues: CASSESWRSYNEQFF. The CDR3 DNA reads as TGTGCCAGCAGCGAGAGTTGGCGGTCCTACAATGAGCAGTTCTTC.